This T cell receptor beta chain was recorded in a study of T cell repertoires in cytomegalovirus infection. Overall study context: Based on public TCR beta signatures, there were indications of CMV infection and of a matching HLA type.

A single record per CDR3 protein comes from TCRdb applying MiXCR to the reads. The table has 200,000 to 300,000 distinct CDR3 sequences, roughly 10% seen once. General observations from the study: Totalled public TCR beta family frequency picked out people who carried CMV plus the relevant HLA. In two of eight donors, the top clonotype was HLA-C-restricted CMV-specific.

CDR3 length: 18 residues. From germline, CDR1 is SGHTA and CDR2 FQGTGA. V shed 2 bases, J shed 0 bases, and the junction held 11 bases outside the gene matches. This clonotype was observed at least ten times. The target antigen is unknown. The chain couples TRBV7-3 to TRBJ2-7; the match to TRBD2 covers 9 bases. Sequenced material: PBMCs. The clonotype comes from a human donor in good health (CMV status not recorded). Some clones in this sample may be carry-over from other donors' samples. CDR3 nucleotides: TGTGCCAGCAGCTTAGTACAGTCTAGCGGGAAAAGCTCCTACGAGCAGTACTTC. It yields the protein CASSLVQSSGKSSYEQYF.